This T cell receptor (beta chain) was identified during a study of identical twins. Overall study results and limits: Zero-insertion analyses might be partly confounded by invariant T cells like MAIT and iNKT.

This clonotype was counted once. Its matching antigen is unknown. This may arise from a read error, as a much more abundant clone is one base away. The CDR3 consists of 11 residues. Germline V gene sequence: CDR1 SQVTM, CDR2 ANQGSEA. J lost 5 bases, V lost 6 bases, and 3 bases had no gene match. TCRdb redid the calling of the 5' RACE reads with MiXCR, one entry per CDR3 protein. The table has some 97,000 distinct CDR3 sequences, about 6.1% seen once. The TCR was taken from a woman between 50 and 59 years old in good health. This rearrangement joins TRBV29-1 to TRBJ1-1, with TRBD1 matching over 7 bases. What was sequenced was memory T cells sorted from blood. CDR3 nucleotide sequence: TGCAGCGTGGGGACAGTGACTGAAGCTTTCTTT. It encodes CSVGTVTEAFF.